Below are 25 T cell receptor beta chains sequenced from a single sample in a study of shared clonotypes between healthy human individuals. The repertoire was sequenced with immunoSEQ multiplex PCR; TCRdb's copy has only in-frame clones and lacks some. The sample holds some 530,000 clones, 70% to 80% seen once. Material for sequencing was PBMCs. The receptors were sampled from a woman in her 40s in good health. Some clones in this sample may be carry-over from other donors' samples.

The genes are TRBV7-3 and TRBJ2-3, with D unclear. V was shortened by 8 bases and J by 6 bases, with 15 bases between the two germline ends. The CDR3 contains 13 residues. CDR1 and CDR2 from the germline V gene are SGHTA and FQGTGA. DNA of the CDR3: TGTGCCAGCGCTAGAGAGAGTAGGGATACGCAGTATTTT. Encoded protein: CASARESRDTQYF.

This clone showed up many times. The gene calls are TRBV10-3 and TRBJ1-3; D is perhaps TRBD1 (5 bases). Germline-derived CDR1 and CDR2 are ENHRY and SYGVKD. This CDR3 comprises 13 residues. V was pared by 8 bases and J by 2 bases, with 10 bases between. CDR3 in amino acids: CAIGDGTGNTIYF. The CDR3 DNA reads TGTGCCATCGGGGACGGGACTGGAAACACCATATATTTT.

The J gene is TRBJ1-2, the V gene TRBV27; D possibly corresponds to TRBD1 (6 bases). V was cut by 0 bases and J by 8 bases, with 25 bases left in between. The germline V gene encodes CDR1 MNHEY and CDR2 SMNVEV (reference sequence). This CDR3 is built from 18 residues. The DNA for the CDR3 is TGTGCCAGCAGTTTATCATCTAGGTCCGGGGGCGTTTCGAAAGGCTACACCTTC. It codes for CASSLSSRSGGVSKGYTF.

The gene calls are TRBV27 and TRBJ2-7; a possible D gene is TRBD2 (6 bases). Germline V gene data show CDR1 as MNHEY and CDR2 as SMNVEV (reference sequence). The CDR3 has 17 amino acids. V lost 0 bases to trimming and J lost 1 base, with 16 bases between them. The CDR3 protein is CASSLSRRDVGSYEQYF. CDR3 in DNA: TGTGCCAGCAGTTTATCAAGGCGGGACGTAGGATCCTACGAGCAGTACTTC.

The chain combines TRBV2 with TRBJ1-2, with D tentatively TRBD1 (5 bases). V was clipped by 6 bases and J by 10 bases, with 18 bases between them. Per germline, CDR1 SNHLY and CDR2 FYNNEI. The CDR3 totals 13 residues. The CDR3 here is CASRPSFGTPYTF. The CDR3 nucleotides are TGTGCCAGCAGGCCTTCGTTTGGGACCCCCTACACCTTC.

This chain uses TRBV5-1 with TRBJ2-5; D is ambiguous. V gave up 4 bases and J gave up 1 base, with 5 bases separating them. The CDR3 is 12 amino acids. Germline V gene lookup returns CDR1 SGHRS and CDR2 YFSETQ. The CDR3, as DNA: TGCGCCAGCAGCCCCCTCCAAGAGACCCAGTACTTC. Residues: CASSPLQETQYF.

Comments on this clone: A far more abundant clone sits one base away, making this likely a read error. The chain combines TRBV18 with TRBJ1-1; unclear D gene. Germline assignment: CDR1 KGHSH and CDR2 LQKENI. Trimming removed 5 bases at V and 5 bases at J, with 12 bases between. The length of the CDR3 is 13 residues. CDR3 DNA: TGTGCCAGCTCATTATACACGTGGACTGAAGCTTTCTTT. Its translation: CASSLYTWTEAFF.

The rearrangement uses TRBV28 and TRBJ1-1, with 9 bases matching TRBD1. Trimming removed 6 bases from V and 10 bases from J; junction bases left unmatched: 21. The germline V gene encodes CDR1 MDHEN and CDR2 SYDVKM. The CDR3 is made up of 17 amino acids. The CDR3 DNA sequence: TGTGCCAGCAGCCCCGAACCGGGACAGGGTTTTTTTGGGCGAGCTTTCTTT. Translating gives CASSPEPGQGFFGRAFF. Using reference TRBV28 and TRBJ1-1 for the parts outside the CDR3, the full variable domain is DVKVTQSSRYLVKRTGEKVFLECVQDMDHENMFWYRQDPGLGLRLIYFSYDVKMKEKGDIPEGYSVSREKKERFSLILESASTNQTSMYLCASSPEPGQGFFGRAFFGQGTRLTVV.

In the case of this clone: A much larger clone sits a single nucleotide away, making a read error possible. The CDR3 DNA reads as TGTGCCTTAGACAGGGCCTCTGGAAACGCCATATATTTT. Its translation: CALDRASGNAIYF. The V gene is TRBV30, the J gene TRBJ1-3; 7 nucleotides match TRBD1. The CDR3 covers 13 residues. Germline CDR1 GTSNPN, CDR2 SVGIG (reference sequence).

The rearrangement links TRBV6-1 to TRBJ1-1; TRBD1 matches at 9 bases. The CDR3 contains 15 residues. J gave up 1 base and V 4 bases, and 4 bases lay outside the gene matches. The germline V gene encodes CDR1 MNHNS and CDR2 SASEGT. The CDR3 DNA sequence: TGTGCCAGCAGTGCCGGGACAGGGCAGAACACTGAAGCTTTCTTT. It codes for CASSAGTGQNTEAFF.

This clone has ten or more counts. This chain joins TRBV6-1 and TRBJ1-2; TRBD1 might be the D (5 bases). V dropped 6 bases and J dropped 1 base, with 9 bases sitting between them. The CDR3 runs 13 residues. The germline V gene has CDR1 MNHNS and CDR2 SASEGT. The CDR3 loop reads CASRTTDNYGYTF. The DNA of the CDR3 is TGTGCCAGCAGGACGACAGATAACTATGGCTACACCTTC.

The V call is TRBV4-3, the J call TRBJ1-2; 9 nucleotides agree with TRBD1. Germline values: CDR1 LGHNA, CDR2 YSLEER. The CDR3 is 15 amino acids. The junction had 8 bases not matched to a gene; V was cut back by 1 base and J by 8 bases. The CDR3 here is CASSQAGTGTLGYTF. CDR3 nucleotides: TGCGCCAGCAGCCAAGCCGGGACAGGGACACTCGGCTACACCTTC.

This clone occurred once. A much larger clone lies a single base off, so this may be a read error. Other nucleotide sequences from this sample produce the same CDR3. This chain connects TRBV30 to TRBJ2-2, with D perhaps matching TRBD1 (5 bases). The CDR3 extends over 14 amino acids. Germline-derived CDR1 and CDR2 are GTSNPN and SVGIG (reference sequence). V dropped 8 bases and J dropped 11 bases, with 24 bases sitting between them. The CDR3 DNA sequence: TGTGCCGGAATTACAGGTCTGGGCGGTGGAGAGCTGTTTTTT. It yields the protein CAGITGLGGGELFF.

The rearrangement joins TRBV2 to TRBJ1-2; D gene unclear. There are 13 residues in the CDR3. Germline loops: CDR1 SNHLY, CDR2 FYNNEI. With 2 bases removed from V and 3 bases from J, the gap between germline ends came to 7 bases. Written as DNA, the CDR3 is TGTGCCAGCAGTGAACAGAGCTACTATGGCTACACCTTC. Residues: CASSEQSYYGYTF.

The rearrangement uses TRBV19 and TRBJ1-2, with D unclear. The CDR3 extends over 14 amino acids. The V gene's germline CDR1 is LNHDA and CDR2 SQIVND (reference sequence). V was shortened by 3 bases and J by 2 bases, with 10 bases between the two germline ends. Here the CDR3 reads CASSMLDGNYGYTF. The CDR3 nucleotides are TGTGCCAGTAGTATGTTGGACGGGAACTATGGCTACACCTTC.

This clone is a singleton in its sample. The same CDR3 can be traced to other DNA sequences in this sample. The chain employs TRBV9 and TRBJ2-7; perhaps TRBD1 as D (5 bases). The germline V and J ends were trimmed by 0 bases and 2 bases, with 9 bases remaining between them. The germline gives CDR1 SGDLS, CDR2 YYNGEE. The CDR3 extends over 14 amino acids. The CDR3 is CASSVGGGTYEQYF. CDR3 nucleotides: TGTGCCAGCAGCGTAGGGGGCGGAACCTACGAGCAGTACTTC.

This clone showed up many times. The chain employs TRBV30 and TRBJ1-4; 9 bases are a match to TRBD1. The CDR3 is 14 amino acids. Per germline, CDR1 GTSNPN and CDR2 SVGIG (reference sequence). V shed 4 bases, J shed 5 bases, and the junction held 5 bases outside the gene matches. CDR3 amino acids: CAWTGTGRNEKLFF. CDR3 DNA sequence: TGTGCCTGGACCGGGACAGGGAGGAATGAAAAACTGTTTTTT. The complete variable domain, with remaining parts taken from reference TRBV30 and TRBJ1-4, reads SQTIHQWPATLVQPVGSPLSLECTVEGTSNPNLYWYRQAAGRGLQLLFYSVGIGQISSEVPQNLSASRPQDRQFILSSKKLLLSDSGFYLCAWTGTGRNEKLFFGSGTQLSVL.

The chain has TRBV28 and TRBJ1-2; tentatively, D is TRBD1 (5 bases). CDR1 MDHEN and CDR2 SYDVKM come from the germline V gene. Trimming pared 10 bases from V and 4 bases from J, leaving 16 bases between. The CDR3 runs to 13 residues. The CDR3 region is CATKNRYSYGYTF. In DNA, the CDR3 is TGTGCCACCAAAAACAGGTACTCCTATGGCTACACCTTC.

This clone came up a few times. V and J are TRBV7-9 and TRBJ1-1, with 7 bases that match TRBD1. The CDR3 runs to 14 residues. Germline CDR1 is SEHNR and CDR2 is FQNEAQ (reference sequence). V was pared by 0 bases and J by 3 bases, with 1 base of the junction left unmatched. In DNA, the CDR3 is TGTGCCAGCAGCTTAGCGGGACAGCACACTGAAGCTTTCTTT. Its translation is CASSLAGQHTEAFF. Full variable domain (rest looked up from reference TRBV7-9 and TRBJ1-1): DTGVSQNPRHKITKRGQNVTFRCDPISEHNRLYWYRQTLGQGPEFLTYFQNEAQLEKSRLLSDRFSAERPKGSFSTLEIQRTEQGDSAMYLCASSLAGQHTEAFFGQGTRLTVV.

The V call is TRBV4-1, the J call TRBJ1-5; a possible D gene is TRBD1 (6 bases). The V and J ends lost 4 bases and 3 bases respectively, with 10 bases between them. The CDR3 length is 14 residues. The V gene's germline CDR1 is MGHRA and CDR2 YSYEKL. The CDR3 loop reads CASSPRQDNQPQHF. Here the CDR3 DNA reads TGCGCCAGCAGCCCTCGACAGGACAATCAGCCCCAGCATTTT.

The gene calls are TRBV20-1 and TRBJ1-1; D not resolved. Trimming pared 2 bases from V and 7 bases from J, leaving 8 bases between. CDR3 length: 11 residues. Germline V gene lookup returns CDR1 DFQATT and CDR2 SNEGSKA (reference sequence). CDR3 amino acids: CSARRTYEAFF. As DNA, the CDR3 is TGCAGTGCTAGAAGGACGTATGAAGCTTTCTTT.

The J gene is TRBJ1-1, the V gene TRBV5-1; TRBD1 aligns across 11 bases. CDR3 length: 16 amino acids. V was pared by 0 bases and J by 3 bases, with 4 bases of the junction left unmatched. The V gene's germline CDR1 is SGHRS and CDR2 YFSETQ. CDR3 region: CASSLGDRGLYTEAFF. The CDR3 nucleotides read TGCGCCAGCAGCTTGGGGGACAGGGGGTTGTACACTGAAGCTTTCTTT.

This sequence joins TRBV4-3 and TRBJ1-1; D is uncertain. V was trimmed by 5 bases and J by 4 bases, leaving 17 bases between them. This CDR3 has 15 residues. Germline V lookup: CDR1 LGHNA, CDR2 YSLEER. The CDR3 here is CASSNRAPGSTEAFF. CDR3 nucleotide sequence: TGCGCCAGCAGCAACCGGGCTCCGGGGAGCACTGAAGCTTTCTTT.

The chain carries TRBV27 and TRBJ2-1, with TRBD2 matching 8 bases. The trim removed 6 bases at V and 8 bases at J, leaving 9 bases unmatched. Germline V gene sequence: CDR1 MNHEY, CDR2 SMNVEV (reference sequence). The CDR3 extends over 14 amino acids. This chain's CDR3 is CASSRGLVLHEQFF. The DNA for the CDR3 is TGTGCCAGCAGCAGGGGACTAGTCCTCCATGAGCAGTTCTTC.

A word on this clone: It is likely a read error: a sequence one base away is far more abundant. The identical CDR3 is also encoded by other nucleotide sequences in the sample. This sequence joins TRBV7-7 and TRBJ1-1; 11 nucleotides line up with TRBD1. The trim removed 5 bases at V and 8 bases at J, leaving 10 bases unmatched. Germline V gives CDR1 SSHAT, CDR2 FNYEAQ (reference sequence). The CDR3 has 15 amino acids. The CDR3 protein is CASSRIGQGASEAFF. The CDR3, as DNA: TGTGCCAGCAGCCGAATCGGACAGGGGGCCTCCGAAGCTTTCTTT.